Listed here is a single T cell receptor (beta chain). No cognate antigen has been identified for it. The record has no base qualities; no much larger clone is one base away. The immunoSEQ Assay, a bias-controlled multiplex PCR, was used to amplify TCRbeta CDR3 regions from genomic DNA. The source study handled its data this way. The number of nucleated cells in each sample was estimated from the amplification of reference gene primers within the assay. To quantify the absolute abundance of each unique TCRbeta CDR3 rearrangement, sequence reads were collapsed and filtered. Productive Simpson clonality was computed per sample as the square root of Simpson's diversity index over productive rearrangements. TCRdb took over this immuneACCESS table, retaining in-frame rearrangements with V and J assigned. Such tables are incomplete; in checked studies, under half of the missing clones stem from an unresolved V gene, and the remainder is unexplained. For V, J and clone size, that table is used; D and trimming come from the DNA. The sample profile shows about 230,000 clones; approximately 83% of them were found once. The ten largest clones add up to 6.5% to 9% of the sample.

The V and J ends are trimmed by 11 bases and 1 base, leaving 14 bases between them. The CDR3 numbers 14 residues from cysteine through phenylalanine. The entry retains the CDR3 DNA only, 42 bases that are in frame from base 1. Taken from the germline V gene, the CDR1 and CDR2 loops are ENHRY and SYGVKD. The data are from a study of blood T cell repertoires in COVID-19 (dated by TCRdb to the early 2020s). Concerning the study at large: Samples covering the acute and convalescent phases of COVID-19 were provided by collaborators in the United States, Italy and Spain. The dataset comprised deeply sampled blood TCRbeta repertoires from subjects exposed to, actively infected with, or recovered from COVID-19. The prospective study material was composed of cDNA or gDNA derived from T cells, B-cell-depleted T cells, or PBMCs. Samples were obtained from the ongoing ImmuneRACE study (first 160 participants) and from about 1,300 subjects provided by 6 global collaborators. The sample metadata nearly always contained a de-identified subject ID, COVID-19 status, age in years and sex. The repertoires were released in a freely available public database intended as a resource for research on the immune response to SARS-CoV-2. HLA class I and class II types, where available, came from metadata supplied by the sample provider rather than from assay-based typing.

Study-wide conclusions, independent of this receptor: Clinical and demographic metadata were provided uncurated, with the amount varying by source and participant.

The collaborating institutions used their own protocols to collect whole blood in K2EDTA tubes. Collaborator samples were shipped for TCRbeta analysis as frozen whole blood, isolated PBMCs, or DNA extracted from either sample type. The TCR comes from a woman in her fifties or sixties with acute or convalescent COVID-19. Source material: peripheral blood. In this chain, TRBV10-3 is recombined with TRBJ2-2, with no reliable assignment of the D segment. CDR3 reads: CASHSLQNTGELFF. The DNA sequence is TGTGCCTCCCACTCCCTCCAGAACACCGGGGAGCTGTTTTTT.